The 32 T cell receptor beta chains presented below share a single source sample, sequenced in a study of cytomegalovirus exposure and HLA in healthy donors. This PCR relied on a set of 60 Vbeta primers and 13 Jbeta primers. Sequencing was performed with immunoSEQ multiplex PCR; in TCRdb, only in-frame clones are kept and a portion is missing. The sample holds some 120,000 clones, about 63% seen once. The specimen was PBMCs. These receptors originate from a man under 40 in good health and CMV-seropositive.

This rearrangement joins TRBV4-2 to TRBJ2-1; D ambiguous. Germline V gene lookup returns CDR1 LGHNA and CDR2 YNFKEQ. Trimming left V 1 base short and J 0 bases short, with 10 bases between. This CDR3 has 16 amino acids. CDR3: CASSQAAHYSYNEQFF. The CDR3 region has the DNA TGTGCCAGCAGCCAAGCGGCCCACTACTCCTACAATGAGCAGTTCTTC.

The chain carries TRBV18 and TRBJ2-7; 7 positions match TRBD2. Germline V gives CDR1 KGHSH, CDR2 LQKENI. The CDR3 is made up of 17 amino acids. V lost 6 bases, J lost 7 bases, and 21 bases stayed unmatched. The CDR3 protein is CASSPRGAGVGFGEQYF. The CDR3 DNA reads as TGTGCCAGCTCCCCGCGAGGTGCGGGAGTGGGTTTCGGGGAGCAGTACTTC.

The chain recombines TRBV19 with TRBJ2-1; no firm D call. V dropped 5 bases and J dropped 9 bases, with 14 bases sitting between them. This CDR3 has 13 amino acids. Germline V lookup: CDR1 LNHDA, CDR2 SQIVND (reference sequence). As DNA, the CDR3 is TGTGCCAGTAGTGGGCAAACCGTAGGTGAGCAGTTCTTC. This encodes CASSGQTVGEQFF.

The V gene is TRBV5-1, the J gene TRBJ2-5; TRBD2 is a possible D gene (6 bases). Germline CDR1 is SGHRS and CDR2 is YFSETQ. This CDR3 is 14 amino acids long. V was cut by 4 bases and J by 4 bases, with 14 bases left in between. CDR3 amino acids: CASSLLSGGETQYF. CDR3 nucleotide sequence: TGCGCCAGCAGCCTCCTGTCCGGGGGAGAGACCCAGTACTTC.

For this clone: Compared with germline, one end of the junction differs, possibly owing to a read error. The DNA for the CDR3 is TGTGCCAGCAGTAATCGACAGGACAGGCTCTTC. It codes for CASSNRQDRLF. The V gene is TRBV2, the J gene TRBJ2-7; 7 nucleotides match TRBD1. Looked up from germline, CDR1 is SNHLY and CDR2 is FYNNEI. The CDR3 has 11 amino acids.

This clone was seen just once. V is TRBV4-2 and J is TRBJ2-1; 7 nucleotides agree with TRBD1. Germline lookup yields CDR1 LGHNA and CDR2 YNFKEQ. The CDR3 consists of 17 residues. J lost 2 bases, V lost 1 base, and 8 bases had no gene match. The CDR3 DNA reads TGTGCCAGCAGCCAAGGGAAGGGGCAGGGGGCCTACAATGAGCAGTTCTTC. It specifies CASSQGKGQGAYNEQFF.

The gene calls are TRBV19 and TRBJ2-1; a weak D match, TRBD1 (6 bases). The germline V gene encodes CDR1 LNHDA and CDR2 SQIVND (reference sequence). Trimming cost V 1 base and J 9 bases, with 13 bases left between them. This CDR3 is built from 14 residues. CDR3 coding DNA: TGTGCCAGTAGTATAGTCCCAGGGGCGGGTGAGCAGTTCTTC. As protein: CASSIVPGAGEQFF.

In nucleotides, the CDR3 is TGTGCCAGCAGCAAAGTCCCTAACAGGGGCCACGAGCAGTACTTC. It codes for CASSKVPNRGHEQYF. The V call is TRBV21-1, the J call TRBJ2-7; the table assigns TRBD1, which was not confirmed against the DNA. TRBV21-1 is deemed a pseudogene. CDR3 length: 15 amino acids.

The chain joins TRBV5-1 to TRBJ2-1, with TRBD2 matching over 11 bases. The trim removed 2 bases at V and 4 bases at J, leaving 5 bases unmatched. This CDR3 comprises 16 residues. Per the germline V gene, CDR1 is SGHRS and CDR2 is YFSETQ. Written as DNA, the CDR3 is TGCGCCAGCAGCTTCCCTCTAGCGGGAGGATACAATGAGCAGTTCTTC. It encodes CASSFPLAGGYNEQFF. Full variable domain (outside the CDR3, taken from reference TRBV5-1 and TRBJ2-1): KAGVTQTPRYLIKTRGQQVTLSCSPISGHRSVSWYQQTPGQGLQFLFEYFSETQRNKGNFPGRFSGRQFSNSRSEMNVSTLELGDSALYLCASSFPLAGGYNEQFFGPGTRLTVL.

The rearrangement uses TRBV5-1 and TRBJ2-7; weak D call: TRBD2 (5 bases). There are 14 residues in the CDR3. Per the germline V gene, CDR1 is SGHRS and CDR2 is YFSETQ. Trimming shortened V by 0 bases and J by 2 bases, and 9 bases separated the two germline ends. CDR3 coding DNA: TGCGCCAGCAGCTTGGAACATAGCGCCTACGAGCAGTACTTC. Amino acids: CASSLEHSAYEQYF.

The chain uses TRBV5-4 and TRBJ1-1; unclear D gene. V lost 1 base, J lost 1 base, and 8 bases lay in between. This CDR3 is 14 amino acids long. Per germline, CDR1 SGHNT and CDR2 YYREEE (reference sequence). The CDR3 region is CASSLLSGNTEAFF. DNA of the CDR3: TGTGCCAGCAGCTTGTTGTCGGGGAACACTGAAGCTTTCTTT.

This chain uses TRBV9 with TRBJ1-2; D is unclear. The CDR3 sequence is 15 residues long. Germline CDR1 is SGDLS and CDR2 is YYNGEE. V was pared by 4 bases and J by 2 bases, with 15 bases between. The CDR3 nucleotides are TGTGCCAGCAGCTCAAGAGTACAGCCAAACTATGGCTACACCTTC. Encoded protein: CASSSRVQPNYGYTF.

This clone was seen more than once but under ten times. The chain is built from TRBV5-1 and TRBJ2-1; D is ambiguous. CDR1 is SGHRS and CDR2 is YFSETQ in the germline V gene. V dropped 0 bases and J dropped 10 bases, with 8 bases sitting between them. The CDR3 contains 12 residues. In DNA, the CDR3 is TGCGCCAGCAGCTTGGCTAGTTGGGAGCAGTTCTTC. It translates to CASSLASWEQFF.

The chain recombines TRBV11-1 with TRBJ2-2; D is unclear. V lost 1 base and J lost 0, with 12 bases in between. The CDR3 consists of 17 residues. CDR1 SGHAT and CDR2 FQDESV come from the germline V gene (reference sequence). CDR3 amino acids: CASSLVYYPANTGELFF. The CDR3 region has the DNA TGTGCCAGCAGCTTAGTGTACTACCCAGCGAACACCGGGGAGCTGTTTTTT. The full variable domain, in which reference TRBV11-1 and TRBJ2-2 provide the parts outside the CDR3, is EAEVAQSPRYKITEKSQAVAFWCDPISGHATLYWYRQILGQGPELLVQFQDESVVDDSQLPKDRFSAERLKGVDSTLKIQPAELGDSAMYLCASSLVYYPANTGELFFGEGSRLTVL.

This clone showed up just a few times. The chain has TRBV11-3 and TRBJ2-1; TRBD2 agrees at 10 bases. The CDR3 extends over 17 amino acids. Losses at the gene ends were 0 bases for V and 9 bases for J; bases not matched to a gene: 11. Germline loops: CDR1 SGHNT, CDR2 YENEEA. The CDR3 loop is CASSLDSLGLATTEQFF. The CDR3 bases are TGTGCCAGCAGCTTAGATAGTTTGGGACTAGCGACGACTGAGCAGTTCTTC. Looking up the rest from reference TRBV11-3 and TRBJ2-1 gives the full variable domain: EAGVVQSPRYKIIEKKQPVAFWCNPISGHNTLYWYLQNLGQGPELLIRYENEEAVDDSQLPKDRFSAERLKGVDSTLKIQPAELGDSAVYLCASSLDSLGLATTEQFFGPGTRLTVL.

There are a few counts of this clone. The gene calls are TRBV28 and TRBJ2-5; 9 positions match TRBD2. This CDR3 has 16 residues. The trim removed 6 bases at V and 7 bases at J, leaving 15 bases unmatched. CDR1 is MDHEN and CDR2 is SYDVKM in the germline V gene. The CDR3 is CASSSPLREGGGTQYF. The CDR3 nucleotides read TGTGCCAGCAGCTCCCCTCTGCGGGAGGGCGGAGGGACCCAGTACTTC.

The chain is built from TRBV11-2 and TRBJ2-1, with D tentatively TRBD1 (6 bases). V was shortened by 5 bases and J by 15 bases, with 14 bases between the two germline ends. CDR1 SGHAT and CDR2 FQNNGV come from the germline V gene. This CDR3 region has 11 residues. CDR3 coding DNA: TGTGCCAGCAGCCAGCTGGACAGACCGTTCTTC. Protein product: CASSQLDRPFF.

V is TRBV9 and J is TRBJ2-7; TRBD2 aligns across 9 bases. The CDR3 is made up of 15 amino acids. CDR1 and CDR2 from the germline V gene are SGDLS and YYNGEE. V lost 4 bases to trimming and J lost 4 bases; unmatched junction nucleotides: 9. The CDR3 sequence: CASSRTGLAEYEQYF. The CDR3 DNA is TGTGCCAGCAGCAGAACGGGACTAGCTGAATACGAGCAGTACTTC.

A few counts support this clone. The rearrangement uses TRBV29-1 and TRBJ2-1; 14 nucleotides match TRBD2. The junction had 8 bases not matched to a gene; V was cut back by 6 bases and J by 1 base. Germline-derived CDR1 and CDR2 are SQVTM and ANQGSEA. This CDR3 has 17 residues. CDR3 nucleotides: TGCAGCGTGGGACTAGCGGGAGAGAGTGGATCCTACAATGAGCAGTTCTTC. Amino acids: CSVGLAGESGSYNEQFF.

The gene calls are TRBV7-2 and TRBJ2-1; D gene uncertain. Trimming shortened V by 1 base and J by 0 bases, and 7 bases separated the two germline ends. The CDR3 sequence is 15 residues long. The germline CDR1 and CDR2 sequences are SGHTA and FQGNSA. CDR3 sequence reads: CASSLESNSYNEQFF. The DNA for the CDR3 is TGTGCCAGCAGCTTAGAGTCTAACTCCTACAATGAGCAGTTCTTC.

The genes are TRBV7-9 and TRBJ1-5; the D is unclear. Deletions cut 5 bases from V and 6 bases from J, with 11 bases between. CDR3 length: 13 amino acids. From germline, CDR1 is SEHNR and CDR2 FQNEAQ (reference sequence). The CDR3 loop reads CASSPTSAQPQHF. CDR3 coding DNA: TGTGCCAGCAGCCCGACATCGGCTCAGCCCCAGCATTTT.

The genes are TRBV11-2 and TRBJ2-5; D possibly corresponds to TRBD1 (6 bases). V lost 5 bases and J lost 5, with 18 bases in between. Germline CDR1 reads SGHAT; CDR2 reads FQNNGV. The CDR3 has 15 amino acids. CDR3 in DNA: TGTGCCAGCAGCCAGGGGTTCGGACGGAGGGAGACCCAGTACTTC. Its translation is CASSQGFGRRETQYF.

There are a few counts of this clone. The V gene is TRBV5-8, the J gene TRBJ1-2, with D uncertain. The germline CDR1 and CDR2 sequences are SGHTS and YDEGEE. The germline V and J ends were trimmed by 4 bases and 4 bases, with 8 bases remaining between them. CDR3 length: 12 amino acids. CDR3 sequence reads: CASSRSLYGYTF. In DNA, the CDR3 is TGTGCCAGCAGCCGGTCTCTCTATGGCTACACCTTC.

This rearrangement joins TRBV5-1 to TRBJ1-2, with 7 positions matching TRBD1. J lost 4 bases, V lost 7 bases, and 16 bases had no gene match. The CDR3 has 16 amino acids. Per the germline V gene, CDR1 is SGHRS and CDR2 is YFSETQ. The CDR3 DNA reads TGCGCCAGCGCTAGAACCGGGACAGACACTCTCTATGGCTACACCTTC. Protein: CASARTGTDTLYGYTF.

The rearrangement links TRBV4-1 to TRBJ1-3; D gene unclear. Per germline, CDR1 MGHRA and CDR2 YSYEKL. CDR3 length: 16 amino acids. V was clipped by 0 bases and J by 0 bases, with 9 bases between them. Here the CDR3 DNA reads TGCGCCAGCAGCCAAGATAGAACAGTCTCTGGAAACACCATATATTTT. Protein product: CASSQDRTVSGNTIYF.

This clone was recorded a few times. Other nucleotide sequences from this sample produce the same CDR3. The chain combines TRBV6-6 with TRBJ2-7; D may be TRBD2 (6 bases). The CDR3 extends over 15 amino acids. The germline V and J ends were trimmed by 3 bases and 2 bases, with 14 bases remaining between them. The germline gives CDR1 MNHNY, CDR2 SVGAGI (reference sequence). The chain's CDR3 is CASSYSAERAYEQYF. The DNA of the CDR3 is TGTGCCAGCAGTTATTCGGCGGAGCGGGCCTACGAGCAGTACTTC.

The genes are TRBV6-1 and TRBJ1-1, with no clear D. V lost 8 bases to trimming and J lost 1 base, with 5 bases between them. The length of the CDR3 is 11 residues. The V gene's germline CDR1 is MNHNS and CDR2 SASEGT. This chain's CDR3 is CASHGNTEAFF. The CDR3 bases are TGTGCCAGCCACGGGAACACTGAAGCTTTCTTT.

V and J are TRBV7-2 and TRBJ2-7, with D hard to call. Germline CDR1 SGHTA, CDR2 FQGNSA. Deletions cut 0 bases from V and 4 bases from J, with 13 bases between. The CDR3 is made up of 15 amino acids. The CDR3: CASSLARVLLYEQYF. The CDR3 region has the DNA TGTGCCAGCAGCTTAGCACGGGTATTGTTGTACGAGCAGTACTTC.

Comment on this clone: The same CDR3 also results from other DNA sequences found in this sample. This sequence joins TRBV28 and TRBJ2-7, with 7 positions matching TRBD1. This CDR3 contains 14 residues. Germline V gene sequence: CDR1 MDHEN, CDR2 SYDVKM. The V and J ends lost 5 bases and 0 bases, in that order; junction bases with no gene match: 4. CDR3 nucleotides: TGTGCCAGCAGTAAGACAGGGAGCTCCTACGAGCAGTACTTC. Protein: CASSKTGSSYEQYF.

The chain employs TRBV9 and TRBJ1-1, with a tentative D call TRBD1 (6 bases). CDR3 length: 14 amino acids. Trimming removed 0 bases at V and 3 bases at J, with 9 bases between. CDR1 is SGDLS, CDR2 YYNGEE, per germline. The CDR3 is CASSVGGHDTEAFF. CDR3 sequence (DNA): TGTGCCAGCAGCGTAGGGGGGCACGACACTGAAGCTTTCTTT.

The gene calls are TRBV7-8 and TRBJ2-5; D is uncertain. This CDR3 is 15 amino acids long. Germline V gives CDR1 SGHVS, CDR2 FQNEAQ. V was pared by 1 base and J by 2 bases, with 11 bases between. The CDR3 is CASSLGQLFQETQYF. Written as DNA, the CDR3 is TGTGCCAGCAGCTTAGGGCAGTTATTTCAAGAGACCCAGTACTTC. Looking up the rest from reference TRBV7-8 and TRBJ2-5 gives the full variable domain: GAGVSQSPRYKVAKRGQDVALRCDPISGHVSLFWYQQALGQGPEFLTYFQNEAQLDKSGLPSDRFFAERPEGSVSTLKIQRTQQEDSAVYLCASSLGQLFQETQYFGPGTRLLVL.

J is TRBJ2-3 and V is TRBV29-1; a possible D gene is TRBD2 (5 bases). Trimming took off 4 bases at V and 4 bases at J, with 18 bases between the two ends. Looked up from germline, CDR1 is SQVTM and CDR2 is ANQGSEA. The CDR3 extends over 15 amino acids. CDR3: CSVVTSGRTPDTQYF. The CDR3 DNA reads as TGCAGCGTTGTGACCAGCGGTAGGACCCCAGATACGCAGTATTTT.